This entry lists 18 T cell receptor beta chains sequenced from one sample in a study of blood T cell repertoires in COVID-19. Profiled with immunoSEQ multiplex PCR; TCRdb holds only in-frame clones, not every one. The data hold approximately 250,000 clones, with approximately 88% observed a single time. The source material was PBMCs or T cells enriched from blood (not recorded which). These TCRs come from a woman in her thirties or forties who had been exposed to COVID-19.

V and J are TRBV7-9 and TRBJ1-1, with a possible D match to TRBD1 (6 bases). The CDR3 runs 14 residues. Trimming stripped 4 bases from V and 4 bases from J, with 13 bases between. Per germline, CDR1 SEHNR and CDR2 FQNEAQ (reference sequence). The CDR3 reads CASSSPLRGTEAFF. CDR3 coding DNA: TGTGCCAGCAGCTCCCCGCTCAGGGGCACTGAAGCTTTCTTT.

The chain uses TRBV6-6 and TRBJ2-1; 8 nucleotides line up with TRBD2. From germline, CDR1 is MNHNY and CDR2 SVGAGI (reference sequence). The CDR3 spans 14 residues. V shed 4 bases and J 5 bases; nucleotides not matched to a gene: 4. The CDR3 DNA follows: TGTGCCAGCAGTTCCAGCGGGGGACACAATGAGCAGTTCTTC. Translated: CASSSSGGHNEQFF.

V is TRBV11-2 and J is TRBJ1-1; 8 positions agree with TRBD1. V was pared by 5 bases and J by 4 bases, with 6 bases of the junction left unmatched. The germline V gene has CDR1 SGHAT and CDR2 FQNNGV. The CDR3 length is 14 residues. CDR3 loop: CASSLGQGVTEAFF. DNA of the CDR3: TGTGCCAGCAGCCTAGGACAGGGCGTCACTGAAGCTTTCTTT. Full variable domain (missing parts from reference TRBV11-2 and TRBJ1-1): EAGVAQSPRYKIIEKRQSVAFWCNPISGHATLYWYQQILGQGPKLLIQFQNNGVVDDSQLPKDRFSAERLKGVDSTLKIQPAKLEDSAVYLCASSLGQGVTEAFFGQGTRLTVV.

The chain employs TRBV7-2 and TRBJ1-6; 8 nucleotides agree with TRBD1. CDR3 size: 15 residues. CDR1 and CDR2 from the germline V gene are SGHTA and FQGNSA. V trimming: 0 bases; J trimming: 7 bases; junction bases outside the gene matches: 2. The CDR3 reads CASSLAGTGNSPLHF. CDR3 nucleotide sequence: TGTGCCAGCAGCTTAGCCGGGACAGGCAATTCACCCCTCCACTTT.

The chain links TRBV6-2 or TRBV6-3 to TRBJ2-7; 7 positions agree with TRBD2. The trim removed 3 bases at V and 4 bases at J, leaving 3 bases unmatched. The CDR3 is made up of 13 amino acids. CDR1 and CDR2 from the germline V gene are MNHEY and SVGEGT. The CDR3 region has the DNA TGTGCCAGCAGTTATGCGGGAGAGTACGAGCAGTACGTC. Translating it yields CASSYAGEYEQYV.

The V gene is TRBV7-9, the J gene TRBJ2-1; TRBD2 might be the D (6 bases). V gave up 5 bases and J gave up 15 bases, with 17 bases separating them. This CDR3 is built from 12 residues. Germline CDR1 is SEHNR and CDR2 is FQNEAQ (reference sequence). The CDR3 nucleotides are TGTGCCAGCAGCCCCGGGAGTGCTGTTGTGTTCTTC. Translated, it gives CASSPGSAVVFF. The complete variable domain, with remaining parts taken from reference TRBV7-9 and TRBJ2-1, reads DTGVSQNPRHKITKRGQNVTFRCDPISEHNRLYWYRQTLGQGPEFLTYFQNEAQLEKSRLLSDRFSAERPKGSFSTLEIQRTEQGDSAMYLCASSPGSAVVFFGPGTRLTVL.

In its sample, this clone was seen a few times. The rearrangement joins TRBV28 to TRBJ1-2; a weak D match, TRBD1 (5 bases). The V end lost 3 bases, the J end lost 7 bases, and 15 bases lay between the germline ends. The CDR3 covers 14 residues. The germline gives CDR1 MDHEN, CDR2 SYDVKM. The CDR3 loop reads CASSFGGTGVGYTF. The CDR3 bases are TGTGCCAGCAGTTTCGGAGGTACGGGGGTTGGCTACACCTTC.

The CDR3 loop is CASSQGVTVIAKNIQYF. DNA for the CDR3: TGTGCCAGCAGCCAAGGTGTTACGGTAATAGCCAAAAACATTCAGTACTTC. The chain uses TRBV4-2 and TRBJ2-4; D is unclear. The V and J ends lost 1 base and 0 bases respectively, with 13 bases between them. Germline V CDR1 and CDR2: LGHNA, YNFKEQ. The CDR3 loop spans 17 amino acids.

The gene calls are TRBV7-8 and TRBJ1-5; TRBD1 is a possible D gene (6 bases). CDR1 and CDR2 (germline): SGHVS, FQNEAQ. CDR3 length: 14 amino acids. The germline V and J ends were trimmed by 3 bases and 1 base, with 7 bases remaining between them. The CDR3 is CASSFGQSNQPQHF. CDR3 nucleotide sequence: TGTGCCAGCAGCTTCGGACAGAGCAATCAGCCCCAGCATTTT.

This chain links TRBV3-1 (or the pseudogene TRBV3-2) with TRBJ2-2, with 9 bases lining up with TRBD1. The germline CDR1 and CDR2 sequences are LGHDT and YNNKEL (reference sequence). This CDR3 spans 13 amino acids. Trimming removed 7 bases from V and 4 bases from J; junction bases left unmatched: 1. This CDR3 reads CASKGQGTGELFF. In nucleotides, the CDR3 is TGTGCCAGCAAGGGACAGGGCACCGGGGAGCTGTTTTTT.

The rearrangement joins TRBV28 to TRBJ1-5; tentative D call: TRBD1 (6 bases). This CDR3 is built from 15 residues. Trimming left V 6 bases short and J 6 bases short, with 18 bases between. The germline CDR1 and CDR2 sequences are MDHEN and SYDVKM. The CDR3 nucleotides read TGTGCCAGCAGGCGACACAGGGAAGGGAGTCAGCCCCAGCATTTT. The encoded protein is CASRRHREGSQPQHF.

V is TRBV5-6 and J is TRBJ1-5, with TRBD1 identical over 9 bases. CDR1 is SGHDT and CDR2 is YYEEEE in the germline V gene. CDR3 size: 15 residues. After removal of 2 bases from V and 4 bases from J, the junction contained 4 bases not matched to a gene. In DNA form, the CDR3 reads TGTGCCAGCAGCTTTTGGACAGGGGCTAATCAGCCCCAGCATTTT. This encodes CASSFWTGANQPQHF.

The chain recombines TRBV28 with TRBJ1-2; weak D call: TRBD1 (6 bases). Germline CDR1 and CDR2: MDHEN and SYDVKM. The ends were cut back, 7 bases at V and 5 bases at J, with 17 bases in the middle. The CDR3 contains 14 residues. As DNA, the CDR3 is TGTGCCAGCACCCAGACGGGCAGGGGTTATGGCTACACCTTC. As protein: CASTQTGRGYGYTF.

The CDR3 spells CVSLTSLVSYEQYF. DNA of the CDR3: TGTGTGTCCTTAACTAGTCTCGTCTCCTACGAGCAGTACTTC. V usage is TRBV2 and J usage is TRBJ2-7, with D tentatively TRBD2 (5 bases). Germline CDR1 is SNHLY and CDR2 is FYNNEI. The CDR3 totals 14 residues.

The chain employs TRBV6-5 and TRBJ1-1, with D possibly matching TRBD1 (6 bases). V gave up 6 bases and J gave up 2 bases, with 13 bases separating them. From germline, CDR1 is MNHEY and CDR2 SVGAGI. The CDR3 is made up of 14 amino acids. CDR3 DNA sequence: TGTGCCAGCAGGGCCGGGACAAAAAACACTGAAGCTTTCTTT. This sequence encodes CASRAGTKNTEAFF.

This chain joins TRBV7-7 and TRBJ2-1; 10 positions match TRBD1. The CDR3 runs to 15 residues. Germline CDR1 reads SSHAT; CDR2 reads FNYEAQ (reference sequence). Unmatched junction bases numbered 4, after V lost 5 bases and J lost 3 bases. CDR3 in amino acids: CASSPGTGDYNEQFF. The CDR3 DNA reads as TGTGCCAGCAGCCCCGGGACAGGGGACTACAATGAGCAGTTCTTC.

The rearrangement uses TRBV15 and TRBJ1-5; D gene uncertain. Trimming removed 0 bases at V and 2 bases at J, with 8 bases between. CDR1 LNHNV and CDR2 YYDKDF come from the germline V gene (reference sequence). This CDR3 is 15 amino acids long. The CDR3 protein is CATSRDGMRNQPQHF. CDR3 bases: TGTGCCACCAGCAGAGACGGGATGCGCAATCAGCCCCAGCATTTT.

This clone occurred a few times. J is TRBJ1-2 and V is TRBV12-3 or TRBV12-4, with 9 bases matching TRBD1. V was pared by 2 bases and J by 6 bases, with 1 base of the junction left unmatched. The CDR3 is 13 amino acids. CDR3 nucleotides: TGTGCCAGCAGTTTACGACAGGGGGATGGCTACACCTTC. Translation: CASSLRQGDGYTF.